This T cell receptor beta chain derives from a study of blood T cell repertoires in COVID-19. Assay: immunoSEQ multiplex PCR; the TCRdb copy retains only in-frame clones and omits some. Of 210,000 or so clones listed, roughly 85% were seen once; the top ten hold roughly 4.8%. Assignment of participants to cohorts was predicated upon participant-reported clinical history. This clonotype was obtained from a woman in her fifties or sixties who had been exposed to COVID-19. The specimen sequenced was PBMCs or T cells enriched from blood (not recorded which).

CDR3 sequence: CSASPLWGGTGELFF. In nucleotides, the CDR3 is TGCAGTGCTAGTCCCCTGTGGGGGGGCACCGGGGAGCTGTTTTTT. The rearrangement uses TRBV20-1 and TRBJ2-2, with TRBD2 matching over 7 bases. The germline gives CDR1 DFQATT, CDR2 SNEGSKA (reference sequence). Germline trimming cut 3 bases from V and 4 bases from J; bases unmatched to any gene: 8. The CDR3 runs to 15 residues.